Shown below are 10 T cell receptor beta chains from a single sample sequenced in a study of T cells in localized non-small cell lung cancer. TCRdb's copy holds only in-frame clones and misses some; the assay was immunoSEQ multiplex PCR. The profile shows about 24,000 clones, about 90% of them singletons. The starting material was peripheral blood, obtained before any cancer treatment. These receptors were obtained from a male donor at least 60 years old with stage II squamous cell lung carcinoma.

This chain links TRBV7-3 with TRBJ2-1; 10 positions agree with TRBD2. Germline lookup yields CDR1 SGHTA and CDR2 FQGTGA. Germline trimming cut 1 base from V and 8 bases from J; bases unmatched to any gene: 8. The CDR3 covers 16 residues. CDR3 loop: CASSLIPAGGPDEQFF. The CDR3 nucleotides are TGTGCCAGCAGCTTAATCCCAGCGGGGGGGCCAGATGAGCAGTTCTTC. Filled out from reference TRBV7-3 and TRBJ2-1, the complete variable domain reads GAGVSQTPSNKVTEKGKYVELRCDPISGHTALYWYRQSLGQGPEFLIYFQGTGAADDSGLPNDRFFAVRPEGSVSTLKIQRTERGDSAVYLCASSLIPAGGPDEQFFGPGTRLTVL.

J is TRBJ2-5 and V is TRBV9; possibly TRBD2 for D (6 bases). The CDR3 extends over 15 amino acids. Between the trimmed V and J ends, which lost 0 bases and 5 bases, there was a span of 14 bases. Germline CDR1 is SGDLS and CDR2 is YYNGEE. The CDR3 sequence: CASSVAPGVLETQYF. CDR3 DNA: TGTGCCAGCAGCGTAGCCCCGGGGGTTCTGGAGACCCAGTACTTC.

V gene TRBV18 combines with J gene TRBJ2-1, with D tentatively TRBD1 or TRBD2 (6 bases each). This CDR3 has 13 residues. The germline V and J ends were trimmed by 6 bases and 8 bases, with 14 bases remaining between them. In germline, CDR1 is KGHSH, CDR2 LQKENI. The CDR3 DNA reads TGTGCCAGCTCCCGGAGGGGGTCTTATGAGCAGTTCTTC. Residues: CASSRRGSYEQFF.

This rearrangement joins TRBV5-4 to TRBJ1-2; TRBD1 matches at 7 bases. The CDR3 contains 13 residues. Germline lookup yields CDR1 SGHNT and CDR2 YYREEE (reference sequence). The V segment lost 4 bases and the J segment 5 bases; nucleotides outside the gene matches: 5. CDR3 in DNA: TGTGCCAGCAGCACCCCAGGGGGGTATGGCTACACCTTC. Translating gives CASSTPGGYGYTF.

This chain joins TRBV5-1 and TRBJ1-5; no clear D gene. Germline assignment: CDR1 SGHRS and CDR2 YFSETQ. V lost 6 bases to trimming and J lost 4 bases, with 14 bases between them. This CDR3 has 14 amino acids. The CDR3 loop is CASTALPGNQPQHF. The CDR3 coding sequence is TGCGCCAGCACGGCCCTTCCGGGGAATCAGCCCCAGCATTTT.

The chain recombines TRBV7-6 with TRBJ2-1; 7 bases are a match to TRBD2. The CDR3 runs to 16 residues. V was clipped by 2 bases and J by 7 bases; unmatched bases: 11. Germline assignment: CDR1 SGHVS and CDR2 FNYEAQ. The CDR3 loop is CASSLHQPGLTNEQFF. The DNA for the CDR3 is TGTGCCAGCAGCTTACACCAGCCGGGACTAACGAATGAGCAGTTCTTC.

The chain uses TRBV16 and TRBJ1-4, with 7 bases that match TRBD1. The V segment lost 0 bases and the J segment 7 bases; nucleotides outside the gene matches: 8. Germline CDR1 is KGHSY and CDR2 is FQNENV. This CDR3 is built from 16 residues. CDR3 sequence reads: CASSQSTTGWSEKLFF. CDR3 DNA: TGTGCCAGCAGCCAATCGACGACAGGGTGGAGTGAAAAACTGTTTTTT.

The sample holds a few counts of this clone. V usage is TRBV6-6 and J usage is TRBJ1-4; no clear D gene. The length of the CDR3 is 11 residues. Germline values: CDR1 MNHNY, CDR2 SVGAGI (reference sequence). Trimming shortened V by 3 bases and J by 7 bases, and 3 bases separated the two germline ends. The CDR3 reads CASSYREKLFF. CDR3 nucleotides: TGTGCCAGCAGTTATCGTGAAAAACTGTTTTTT.

The V gene is TRBV5-8, the J gene TRBJ1-5, with no clear D. Germline CDR1 and CDR2: SGHTS and YDEGEE. The V gene lost 1 base and the J gene lost 4 bases, with 12 bases spanning the gap. The CDR3 has 15 amino acids. The CDR3 sequence is CASSLSASLNQPQHF. The CDR3 DNA is TGTGCCAGCAGCTTGTCGGCGTCTCTGAATCAGCCCCAGCATTTT.

The chain links TRBV28 to TRBJ2-6; D is ambiguous. The CDR3 contains 14 residues. Trimming stripped 8 bases from V and 0 bases from J, with 8 bases between. Germline values: CDR1 MDHEN, CDR2 SYDVKM. In DNA form, the CDR3 reads TGTGCCAGCTTCTCGGCCTCTGGGGCCAACGTCCTGACTTTC. Protein product: CASFSASGANVLTF.